This TCR beta chain emerged from a study of OX40 agonist ivuxolimab in advanced cancers. Whole-study context: Dosing consisted of intravenous ivuxolimab at 0.01 to 10 mg/kg every 2 weeks. Regarding the study as a whole: There were, on average, more expanded clones in CD8+ T cells than in CD4+.

As concerns this clone: Its target is not known.

TCRdb's table, derived via immunoSEQ multiplex PCR, lists solely in-frame clones and lacks some. This table holds 43,000 or so clones, about nine tenths found once. The ends were cut back, 0 bases at V and 0 bases at J, with 4 bases in the middle. The CDR3 covers 15 residues. Per germline, CDR1 SGHRS and CDR2 YFSETQ. This TCR was recovered from an adult with an advanced solid tumor such as melanoma, head and neck, liver or kidney cancer. The sequencing used CD4+ or CD8+ T cells sorted from blood, collected in a trial of the OX40 agonist ivuxolimab. The V and J genes are TRBV5-1 and TRBJ2-6, with D hard to call. CDR3 in amino acids: CASSLGFSGANVLTF. The CDR3 DNA follows: TGCGCCAGCAGCTTGGGGTTCTCTGGGGCCAACGTCCTGACTTTC.